Reported below is one TCR beta chain. This sample is part of a study of blood T cell repertoires in COVID-19. Germline CDR1 reads MGHDK; CDR2 reads SYGVNS. This CDR3 region has 14 residues. Trimming pared 3 bases from V and 4 bases from J, leaving 12 bases between. Original processing methods: Amplification from reference gene primers served as the basis for estimated nucleated cell counts. The table came from immunoSEQ multiplex PCR; TCRdb's copy has only in-frame clones and leaves some out. That table gives V, J and clone size, and the DNA gave D and trimming. The sample contains 180,000 or so clones, around 83% of which appear only once.

The V gene is TRBV25-1, the J gene TRBJ1-2; a possible D gene is TRBD1 (5 bases). The receptor was isolated from a man aged 18 to 30 with acute or convalescent COVID-19. Sequencing was carried out using peripheral blood. The CDR3 nucleotides are TGTGCCAGCAGTGACTCAGTAGGGGCCTATGGCTACACCTTC. Translating gives CASSDSVGAYGYTF.